This is a list of T cell receptor beta chains from one sample in a study of T cell changes during pregnancy in multiple sclerosis. This table comes from immunoSEQ multiplex PCR, and its TCRdb copy is limited to in-frame clones, with some not included. Among about 61,000 clones listed, approximately 91% were seen once. The input for sequencing was peripheral blood, taken in the first trimester of pregnancy. The receptors originated from a female donor with multiple sclerosis, enrolled in a pregnancy study. Both conserved end residues are part of each CDR3. D genes are given only for firm matches. The size of a clone is reported for some rows only, either as once, few or many, or as a class for expanded clones.

-	TRBV29-1	few	TRBJ1-1	CSVEDSLDSRGAFF	TGCAGCGTTGAAGATTCGCTGGACTCCAGAGGGGCTTTCTTT
-	TRBV4-1	-	TRBJ1-5	CASSQDRVSLVRDNQPQHF	TGCGCCAGCAGCCAAGATCGGGTCTCTTTAGTCAGGGACAATCAGCCCCAGCATTTT
-	TRBV29-1	-	TRBJ2-7	CSGFQGYEQYF	TGCAGCGGGTTTCAGGGCTACGAGCAGTACTTC
-	TRBV7-9	-	TRBJ1-1	CASSLRGPMNTEAFF	TGTGCCAGCAGCCTTCGGGGTCCCATGAACACTGAAGCTTTCTTT
TRBD2	TRBV28	-	TRBJ2-1	CASSPPGAGGDEQFF	TGTGCCAGCAGTCCCCCAGGGGCGGGAGGAGATGAGCAGTTCTTC
-	TRBV5-1	few	TRBJ2-5	CASMIRGFYGETQYF	TGCGCCAGCATGATCAGGGGTTTTTACGGAGAGACCCAGTACTTC
TRBD2	TRBV6-4	many	TRBJ2-1	CASSDGTSEYNEQFF	TGTGCCAGCAGTGACGGGACTAGCGAGTACAATGAGCAGTTCTTC
TRBD2	TRBV10-1	-	TRBJ2-1	CASSGLAEYNEQFF	TGCGCCAGCAGCGGACTAGCGGAATACAATGAGCAGTTCTTC
TRBD2	TRBV7-2	-	TRBJ2-1	CASSRTSAYYNEQFF	TGTGCCAGCAGCCGGACTAGCGCGTACTACAATGAGCAGTTCTTC
TRBD2	TRBV7-3	-	TRBJ2-5	CASSLWGGQETQYF	TGTGCCAGCAGCTTGTGGGGGGGCCAAGAGACCCAGTACTTC
-	TRBV5-6	-	TRBJ2-6	CASSLTGDYAGANVLTF	TGTGCCAGCAGCCTGACAGGGGACTATGCCGGGGCCAACGTCCTGACTTTC
TRBD2	TRBV6-1	-	TRBJ2-7	CASSVYSGYYEQYF	TGTGCCAGCAGTGTCTATAGCGGGTACTACGAGCAGTACTTC
-	TRBV28	-	TRBJ2-7	CASSFSYYEQYF	TGTGCCAGCAGTTTCTCTTACTACGAGCAGTACTTC